This TCR beta chain came from a study of T cells in Graves' hyperthyroidism and ophthalmopathy. Study-wide context: Specimen type is peripheral blood, collected at initial diagnosis prior to any treatment.

This clonotype was detected ten times or more. The antigen remains undetermined. Study-wide results and caveats: Clonotypes that were expanded in thyroid above 0.001 mostly appeared in blood too.

TCR beta CDR3 sequences were amplified from RNA transcripts. HTBI primers were the set used in a first-round RT-PCR of the TCR CDR3. From the multiplex PCR reads, TCRdb called clonotypes with MiXCR, one entry per CDR3 protein. The sample contains hundreds of thousands of distinct CDR3 sequences, roughly 14% of which appear only once. The material sequenced was blood. The clonotype originates from a woman aged 40 to 55 with Graves' ophthalmopathy.

The CDR3 region has the DNA TGTGCCAGCAGTCCCCACCTGAACACTGAAGCTTTCTTT. It encodes CASSPHLNTEAFF. This chain joins TRBV27 and TRBJ1-1; unclear D gene. In germline, CDR1 is MNHEY, CDR2 SMNVEV (reference sequence). This CDR3 is built from 13 residues. Trimming took 5 bases from V and 0 from J, leaving 7 bases between them.